The T cell receptor beta chain under discussion was sequenced for a study of graft-versus-host responses after intestinal transplantation (dated by TCRdb to the early 2020s). About the investigation overall: Recipients received multivisceral, liver-intestinal, or isolated intestinal transplants. Donor T cell macrochimerism was defined as a peak of at least 4% donor T cells among recipient peripheral blood mononuclear cells. Every recipient was given anti-thymocyte globulin induction, followed by around three years of maintenance tacrolimus and steroids. After intestinal transplantation, graft-versus-host and host-versus-graft alloreactive T cell clones were followed in the graft, circulation and bone marrow using bulk TCR-beta CDR3 sequencing. Alloreactive clones were identified by sequencing pre-transplant mixed lymphocyte reaction products and comparing them with unstimulated pre-transplant donor and recipient T cells. Instead of going to the commercial service, samples from a few later patients were sequenced in-house on an Illumina MiSeq and processed with MiXCR. The cohort enrolled 20 to 30 intestinal transplant recipients, one of whom was a retransplant, and a few patients without pretransplant specimens were excluded.

Results the study describes overall, beyond this receptor: Early after transplant, declines in HvG clones were associated with peak levels of circulating GvH clones. GvH clones were detected in recipient bone marrow, and some of these GvH clones were observed earlier in ileal mucosa or blood, consistent with an intestinal mucosal origin. The conclusions were limited by the relatively low number and heterogeneity of the intestinal transplant patients. In the allografts of patients with donor T cell macrochimerism, GvH to HvG T cell clonal ratios were high.

The sample's time point, from its label and the paper: cells obtained before transplantation from donor or recipient. CD3+CD4+ and CD3+CD8+ populations were FACS-sorted from unstimulated pre-transplant donor and recipient cells taken from spleen or lymph nodes. According to the germline V gene, CDR1 reads LGHNA and CDR2 reads YNFKEQ. The junction carries 10 bases between V and J, which are trimmed by 6 bases and 8 bases respectively. CDR3 length: 11 amino acids, cysteine to phenylalanine. The DNA shown is the 33-base CDR3, in frame from base 1. Of note for this clone: Its antigen is not yet known. The record has no base qualities; no much larger clone is one base away.

The method behind the library was the immunoSEQ multiplex PCR assay. In most patients, genomic DNA was isolated using the Qiagen DNeasy Blood and Tissue Kit and sent frozen to Adaptive Biotechnologies for TCR sequencing. Adaptive Biotechnologies carried out high-throughput TCR-beta CDR3 sequencing of genomic DNA for most patients. Per the source publication's procedure: TCR sequencing data for roughly 17 patients were retrieved from Adaptive's ImmunoSEQ software; a few other patients were processed with MiXCR and VDJtools. CD4 versus CD8 sorting errors were corrected by removing sequences found in both subsets at a frequency ratio below 5:1. Because the origin of CDR3 nucleotide sequences shared between donor and recipient could not be assigned, those sequences were removed. To count as alloreactive, a clone needed at least 2-fold expansion over unstimulated cells and a minimum CFSE-low frequency of 0.002% (template counts) or 0.001% (read counts). Clones detected in sequenced pre-transplant spleen, lymph node, or MLR CFSE-low populations of the donor or recipient were defined as mappable. Cumulative frequency of alloreactive clones was calculated as a percentage of all sequences weighted by copy number. The table was pulled from immuneACCESS by TCRdb, which kept in-frame rearrangements only. Such tables lose some clones; where checked, under half of the loss comes from unresolved V genes, and the rest has no known cause. The DNA gave D and trimming, while V, J and clone size come from that table. Across this sample there are tens of thousands of clones, with nearly 85% seen only once. The ten largest clonotypes hold roughly 0.4% of the sample.

The source is a human donor who was the organ donor for an intestinal transplant. The sequences come from unstimulated CD4+ T cells sorted from spleen or lymph node cells, collected before transplant. The sequence is built from TRBV4-2 and TRBJ1-2; the D gene cannot be named for sure. The nucleotides are TGTGCCAGCAGGGCCCCTGTAGGCTACACCTTC. It codes for CASRAPVGYTF.